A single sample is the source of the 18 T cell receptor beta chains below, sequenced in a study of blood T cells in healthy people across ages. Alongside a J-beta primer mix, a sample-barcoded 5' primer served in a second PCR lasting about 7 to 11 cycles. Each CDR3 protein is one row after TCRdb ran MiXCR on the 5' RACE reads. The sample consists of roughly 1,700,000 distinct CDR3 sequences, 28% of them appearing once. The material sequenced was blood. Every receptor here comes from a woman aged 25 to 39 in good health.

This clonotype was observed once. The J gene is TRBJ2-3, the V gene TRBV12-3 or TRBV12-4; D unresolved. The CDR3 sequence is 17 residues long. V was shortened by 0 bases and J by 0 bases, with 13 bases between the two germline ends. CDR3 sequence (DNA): TGTGCCAGCAGTTTAGCGCACGGCAGAGAAAGCACAGATACGCAGTATTTT. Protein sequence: CASSLAHGRESTDTQYF.

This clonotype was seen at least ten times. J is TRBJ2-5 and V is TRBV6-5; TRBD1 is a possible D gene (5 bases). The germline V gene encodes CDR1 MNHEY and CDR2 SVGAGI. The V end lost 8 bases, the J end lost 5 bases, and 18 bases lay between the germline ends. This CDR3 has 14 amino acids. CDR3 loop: CASGPQQQAETQYF. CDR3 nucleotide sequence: TGTGCCAGCGGTCCCCAGCAACAGGCTGAGACCCAGTACTTC.

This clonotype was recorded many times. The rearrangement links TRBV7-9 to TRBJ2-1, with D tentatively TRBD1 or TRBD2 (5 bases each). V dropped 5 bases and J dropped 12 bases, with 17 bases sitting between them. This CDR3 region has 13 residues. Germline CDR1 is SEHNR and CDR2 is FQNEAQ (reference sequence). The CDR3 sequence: CASSRTSGAGQFF. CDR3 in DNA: TGTGCCAGCAGCCGCACTAGTGGGGCAGGGCAGTTCTTC.

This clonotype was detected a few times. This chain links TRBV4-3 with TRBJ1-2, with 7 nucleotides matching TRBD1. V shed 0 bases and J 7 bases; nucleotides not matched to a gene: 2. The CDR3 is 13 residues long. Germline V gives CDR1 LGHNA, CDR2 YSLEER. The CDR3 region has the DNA TGCGCCAGCAGCCAAGAAGGGGGCTTTGGCTACACCTTC. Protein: CASSQEGGFGYTF.

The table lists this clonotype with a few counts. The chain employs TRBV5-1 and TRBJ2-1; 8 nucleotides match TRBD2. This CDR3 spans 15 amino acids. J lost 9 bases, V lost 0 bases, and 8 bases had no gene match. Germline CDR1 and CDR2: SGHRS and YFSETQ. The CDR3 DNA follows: TGCGCCAGCAGCTTGGCGGGAGGGCCGTCCAGTGAGCAGTTCTTC. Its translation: CASSLAGGPSSEQFF.

CDR3 in DNA: TGCAGTTGGGAGCGGGGGGTCACAGATACGCAGTATTTT. Translation gives CSWERGVTDTQYF. The V call is TRBV20-1, the J call TRBJ2-3; 9 positions match TRBD2. V was pared by 8 bases and J by 2 bases, with 5 bases of the junction left unmatched. Germline CDR1 reads DFQATT; CDR2 reads SNEGSKA (reference sequence). The CDR3 is 13 amino acids.

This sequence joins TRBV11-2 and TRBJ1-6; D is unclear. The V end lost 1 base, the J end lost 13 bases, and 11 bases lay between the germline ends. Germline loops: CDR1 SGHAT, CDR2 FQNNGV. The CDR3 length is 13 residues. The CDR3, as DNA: TGTGCCAGCAGCTTAGGGGGTAGGTTGCCCCTCCACTTT. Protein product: CASSLGGRLPLHF.

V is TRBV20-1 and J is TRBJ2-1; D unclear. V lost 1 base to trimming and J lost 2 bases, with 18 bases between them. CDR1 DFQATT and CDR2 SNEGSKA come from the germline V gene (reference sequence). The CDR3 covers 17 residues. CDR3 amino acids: CSARGISRRNAYNEQFF. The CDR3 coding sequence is TGCAGTGCTAGAGGTATATCTCGTAGAAATGCCTACAATGAGCAGTTCTTC.

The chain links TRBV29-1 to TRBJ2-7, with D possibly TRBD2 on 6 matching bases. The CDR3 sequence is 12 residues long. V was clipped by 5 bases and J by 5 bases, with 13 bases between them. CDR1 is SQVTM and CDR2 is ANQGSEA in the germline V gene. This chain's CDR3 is CSVFGSANEQYF. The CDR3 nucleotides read TGCAGCGTTTTCGGGAGTGCAAACGAGCAGTACTTC.

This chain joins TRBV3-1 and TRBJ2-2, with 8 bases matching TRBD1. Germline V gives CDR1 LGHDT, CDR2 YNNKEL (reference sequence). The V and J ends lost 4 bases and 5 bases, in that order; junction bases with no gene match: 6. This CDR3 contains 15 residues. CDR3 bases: TGTGCCAGCAGCCGGACAGGGTCGGATACCGGGGAGCTGTTTTTT. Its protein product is CASSRTGSDTGELFF. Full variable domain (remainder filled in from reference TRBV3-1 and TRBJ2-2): DTAVSQTPKYLVTQMGNDKSIKCEQNLGHDTMYWYKQDSKKFLKIMFSYNNKELIINETVPNRFSPKSPDKAHLNLHINSLELGDSAVYFCASSRTGSDTGELFFGEGSRLTVL.

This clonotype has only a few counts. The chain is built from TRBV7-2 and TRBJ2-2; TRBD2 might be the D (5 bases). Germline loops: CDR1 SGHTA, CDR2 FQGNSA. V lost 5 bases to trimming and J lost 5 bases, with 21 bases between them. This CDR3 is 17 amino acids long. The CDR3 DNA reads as TGTGCCAGCAGCCCAGGCGCCGGGGTGGGAATTACCGGGGAGCTGTTTTTT. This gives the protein CASSPGAGVGITGELFF.

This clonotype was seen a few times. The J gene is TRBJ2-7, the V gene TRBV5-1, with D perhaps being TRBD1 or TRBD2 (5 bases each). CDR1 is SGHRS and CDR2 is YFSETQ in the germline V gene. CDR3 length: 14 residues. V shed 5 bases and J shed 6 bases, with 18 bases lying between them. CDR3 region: CASSFSLGGPEQYF. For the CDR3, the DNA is TGCGCCAGCAGTTTTTCTCTTGGGGGACCCGAGCAGTACTTC.

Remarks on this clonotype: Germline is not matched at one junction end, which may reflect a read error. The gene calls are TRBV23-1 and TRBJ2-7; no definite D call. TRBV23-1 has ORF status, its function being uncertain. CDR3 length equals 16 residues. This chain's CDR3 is CASSQSVSASSYGQYF. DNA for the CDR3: TGCGCCAGCAGTCAATCGGTCAGCGCGAGCTCCTACGGGCAGTACTTC.

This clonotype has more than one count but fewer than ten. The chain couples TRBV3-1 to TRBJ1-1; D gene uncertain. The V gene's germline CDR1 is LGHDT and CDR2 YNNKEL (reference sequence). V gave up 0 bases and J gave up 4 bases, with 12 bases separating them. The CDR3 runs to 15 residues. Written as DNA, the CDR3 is TGTGCCAGCAGCCAAGATAAGGGAGTTGGCACTGAAGCTTTCTTT. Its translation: CASSQDKGVGTEAFF.

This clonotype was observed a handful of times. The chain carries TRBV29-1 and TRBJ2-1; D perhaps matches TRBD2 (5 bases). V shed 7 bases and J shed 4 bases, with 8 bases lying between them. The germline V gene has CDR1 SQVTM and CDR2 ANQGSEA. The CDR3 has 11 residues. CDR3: CSELVYNEQFF. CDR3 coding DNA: TGCAGCGAACTAGTGTACAATGAGCAGTTCTTC.

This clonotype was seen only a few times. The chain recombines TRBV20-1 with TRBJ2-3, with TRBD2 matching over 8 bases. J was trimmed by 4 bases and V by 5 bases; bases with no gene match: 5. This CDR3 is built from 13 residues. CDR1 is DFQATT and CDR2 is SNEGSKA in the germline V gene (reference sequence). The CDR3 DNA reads TGCAGTGCTCACCGCGGGGGGTCAGATACGCAGTATTTT. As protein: CSAHRGGSDTQYF.

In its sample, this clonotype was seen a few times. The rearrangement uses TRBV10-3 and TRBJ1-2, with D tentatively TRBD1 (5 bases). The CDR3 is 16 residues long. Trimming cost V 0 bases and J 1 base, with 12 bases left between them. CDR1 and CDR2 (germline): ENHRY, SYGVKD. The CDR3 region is CAISESGGAINYGYTF. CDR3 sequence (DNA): TGTGCCATCAGTGAGTCGGGAGGGGCTATTAACTATGGCTACACCTTC.

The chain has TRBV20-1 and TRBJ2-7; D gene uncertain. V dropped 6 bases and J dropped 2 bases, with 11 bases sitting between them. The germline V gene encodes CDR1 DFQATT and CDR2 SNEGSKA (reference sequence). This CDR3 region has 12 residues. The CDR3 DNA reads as TGCAGTGCCACGACCCGAACCTACGAGCAGTACTTC. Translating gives CSATTRTYEQYF.